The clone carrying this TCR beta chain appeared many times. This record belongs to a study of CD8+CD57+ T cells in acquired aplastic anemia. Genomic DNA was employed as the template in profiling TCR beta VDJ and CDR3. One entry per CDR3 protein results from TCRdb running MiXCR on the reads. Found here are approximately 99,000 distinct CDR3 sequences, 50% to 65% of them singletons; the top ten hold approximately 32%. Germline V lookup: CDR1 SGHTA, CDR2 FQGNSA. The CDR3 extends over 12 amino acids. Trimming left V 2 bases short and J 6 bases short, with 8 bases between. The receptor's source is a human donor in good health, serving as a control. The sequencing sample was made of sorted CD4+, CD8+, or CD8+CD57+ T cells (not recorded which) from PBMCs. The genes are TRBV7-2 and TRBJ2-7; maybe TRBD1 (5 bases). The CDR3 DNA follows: TGTGCCAGCAGCTTACAGGGCTCCGAGCAGTACTTC. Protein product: CASSLQGSEQYF.